This TCR beta chain was captured in a study of healthy donors' naive CD4 and CD8 T cells. Study outcomes and limitations: About 13% of CD4/CD8 propensity variance appeared explained by V, J and CDR3 charge. Negatively charged CDR3s marked CD8+ lineage; positively charged CDR3s marked CD4+ lineage.

This clonotype was counted a few times. The antigen is unknown. A linear amplification protocol produced the TCR libraries from 500 ng of total RNA. TCRdb passed the reads through MiXCR, listing each CDR3 protein once. This sample has 150,000 to 200,000 distinct CDR3 sequences; nearly 75% occur once, and the top ten carry around 2%. Per the germline V gene, CDR1 is SGHRS and CDR2 is YFSETQ. The CDR3 has 14 amino acids. Trimming shortened V by 3 bases and J by 3 bases, and 11 bases separated the two germline ends. Sorting defined naive CD4+ as CD4+CD8-CD45RO-CD45RA+ and naive CD8+ as CD8+CD4-CD45RA+CD27bright.

The sequenced material came from naive CD4+ and CD8+ T cells sorted from blood, pooled from several donors. V is TRBV5-1 and J is TRBJ2-3; D is possibly TRBD2 (7 bases). This sequence was found in a pool of human donors in good health; the sample pools cells from several healthy donors. CDR3 in amino acids: CASSSGGPTDTQYF. Written as DNA, the CDR3 is TGCGCCAGCAGCTCCGGGGGGCCGACAGATACGCAGTATTTT.